A single sample gave rise to the 14 T cell receptor beta chains below, sequenced in a study of response to subunit inactivated influenza vaccine. TCRdb fed the RT-PCR reads into MiXCR, producing one record per CDR3 protein. The sample records roughly 700,000 distinct CDR3 sequences, around 14% being singletons. The sequencing used PBMCs from blood, collected 11 to 12 days after vaccination. The receptors here all came from a man in his fifties who received an inactivated influenza vaccine.

This clonotype turned up a few times. The rearrangement links TRBV12-3 or TRBV12-4 to TRBJ1-4, with a tentative D call TRBD1 (6 bases). The CDR3 totals 14 residues. Trimming pared 6 bases from V and 5 bases from J, leaving 13 bases between. The CDR3 loop is CASSTGHYNEKLFF. In DNA form, the CDR3 reads TGTGCCAGCAGCACGGGACACTACAATGAAAAACTGTTTTTT.

The V call is TRBV28, the J call TRBJ2-7, with 8 bases matching TRBD2. V gave up 5 bases and J gave up 7 bases; unmatched junction bases: 4. Germline CDR1 and CDR2: MDHEN and SYDVKM. The length of the CDR3 is 12 residues. The CDR3 here is CASSREGWEQYF. The CDR3 nucleotides are TGTGCCAGCAGTCGGGAGGGATGGGAGCAGTACTTC.

CDR3 nucleotides: TGTGCCAGTTGTCTCGTGCGCACCGGGGAGCTGTTTTTT. Its protein product is CASCLVRTGELFF. This rearrangement joins TRBV3-1 to TRBJ2-2; D gene uncertain. CDR1 is LGHDT, CDR2 YNNKEL, per germline (reference sequence). CDR3 size: 13 residues. With 9 bases removed from V and 4 bases from J, the gap between germline ends came to 12 bases.

The V gene is TRBV6-2 or TRBV6-3, the J gene TRBJ2-7; 9 nucleotides agree with TRBD2. The CDR3 consists of 16 residues. The germline gives CDR1 MNHEY, CDR2 SVGEGT. The V gene end was trimmed by 2 bases and the J gene end by 2 bases; junction bases not matched to a gene: 7. The CDR3 reads CASSYRGSGGPYEQYF. The CDR3 region has the DNA TGTGCCAGCAGTTACAGAGGTAGCGGGGGCCCCTACGAGCAGTACTTC.

This clonotype was picked up a small number of times. The rearrangement joins TRBV12-3 or TRBV12-4 to TRBJ2-1; TRBD1 aligns across 7 bases. V dropped 4 bases and J dropped 8; count of bases not matched to a gene: 11. This CDR3 is built from 15 residues. The DNA of the CDR3 is TGTGCCAGCAGTTCAACAGGGGCGGTGTCGGATGAGCAGTTCTTC. Translating gives CASSSTGAVSDEQFF.

This chain links TRBV6-1 with TRBJ1-5; TRBD1 is a possible D gene (5 bases). V lost 2 bases and J 11 bases, leaving 19 bases between the germline ends. The CDR3 sequence is 15 residues long. CDR1 is MNHNS, CDR2 SASEGT, per germline. The CDR3 sequence: CASSEIDSHLQTQHF. In DNA, the CDR3 is TGTGCCAGCAGTGAAATTGACAGCCACCTGCAGACCCAGCATTTT.

The sample holds a few counts of this clonotype. The CDR3 nucleotides read TGTGCCAGCAGCCGCGGGACCTACCAAGAGACCCAGTACTTC. Its translation is CASSRGTYQETQYF. The chain carries TRBV7-2 and TRBJ2-5; TRBD2 is a possible D gene (6 bases). This CDR3 is built from 14 residues. V was shortened by 5 bases and J by 0 bases, with 10 bases between the two germline ends. The germline CDR1 and CDR2 sequences are SGHTA and FQGNSA. The full variable domain, rest sourced from reference TRBV7-2 and TRBJ2-5, is GAGVSQSPSNKVTEKGKDVELRCDPISGHTALYWYRQSLGQGLEFLIYFQGNSAPDKSGLPSDRFSAERTGGSVSTLTIQRTQQEDSAVYLCASSRGTYQETQYFGPGTRLLVL.

This clonotype was picked up a small number of times. This chain connects TRBV12-3 or TRBV12-4 to TRBJ2-1, with 7 bases that match TRBD1. After removal of 6 bases from V and 2 bases from J, the junction contained 7 bases not matched to a gene. This CDR3 region has 15 residues. CDR3 nucleotide sequence: TGTGCCAGCAGCTCAGACAGGGCCACCTACAATGAGCAGTTCTTC. Translated, it gives CASSSDRATYNEQFF.

This clonotype showed up just a few times. In DNA form, the CDR3 reads TGTGCCAGCAGCTTGGCCGAAGGGGGTGAGCAGTTCTTC. This codes for CASSLAEGGEQFF. The chain joins TRBV5-8 to TRBJ2-1; possible D gene TRBD1, 6 bases. The ends were cut back, 0 bases at V and 9 bases at J, with 10 bases in the middle. The germline gives CDR1 SGHTS, CDR2 YDEGEE. The CDR3 is made up of 13 amino acids.

The V gene is TRBV7-8, the J gene TRBJ2-1, with TRBD1 identical over 8 bases. Germline loops: CDR1 SGHVS, CDR2 FQNEAQ. The CDR3 has 15 residues. V trimming: 4 bases; J trimming: 0 bases; junction bases outside the gene matches: 2. DNA for the CDR3: TGTGCCAGCAGCTACAGGGGGATCTCCTACAATGAGCAGTTCTTC. It codes for CASSYRGISYNEQFF.

This clonotype came up a few times. The J gene is TRBJ2-7, the V gene TRBV20-1, with 9 nucleotides matching TRBD2. The ends lost 4 bases at V and 2 bases at J; junction bases unmatched: 12. Germline CDR1 DFQATT, CDR2 SNEGSKA (reference sequence). This CDR3 spans 16 amino acids. The CDR3 nucleotides are TGCAGTGCTATAGGCCAGCGGGAGGCCGACGCCTACGAGCAGTACTTC. The encoded protein is CSAIGQREADAYEQYF.

This chain links TRBV10-3 with TRBJ2-3; D remains unclear. This CDR3 is built from 14 residues. The V end was cut by 4 bases, the J end by 0 bases, with 8 bases between. Germline CDR1 ENHRY, CDR2 SYGVKD. For the CDR3, the DNA is TGTGCCATCAGTGGGTTCCTAAGCACAGATACGCAGTATTTT. It specifies CAISGFLSTDTQYF.

This chain uses TRBV6-2 or TRBV6-3 with TRBJ2-2; 7 nucleotides align to TRBD1. CDR1 is MNHEY and CDR2 is SVGEGT in the germline V gene. CDR3 length equals 17 residues. Trimming cost V 7 bases and J 0 bases; bases outside gene matches: 11. DNA for the CDR3: TGTGCCAGCACCTATCCTGGAACAGGGGCGAACACCGGGGAGCTGTTTTTT. It translates to CASTYPGTGANTGELFF.

This clonotype was detected a few times. V and J are TRBV6-7 and TRBJ1-5, with 9 nucleotides matching TRBD1. TRBV6-7 is sorted into the ORF group, with uncertain function. Trimming cost V 0 bases and J 8 bases; bases outside gene matches: 11. CDR3 length equals 17 residues. CDR3 coding DNA: TGTGCCAGCAGTTACTCGGACTTCCGGGACAGGGTTGAGCCCCAGCATTTT. Its translation: CASSYSDFRDRVEPQHF.